This T cell receptor (beta chain) was recovered during a study of response to subunit inactivated influenza vaccine. The CDR3 sequence is 16 residues long. Per the germline V gene, CDR1 is LGHNA and CDR2 is YNFKEQ. V was pared by 0 bases and J by 5 bases, with 13 bases between. This clonotype was observed a handful of times. TCRdb redid the calling of the RT-PCR reads with MiXCR, one entry per CDR3 protein. The top ten hold 2.5% to 3.5% of the sample, which has approximately 500,000 distinct CDR3 sequences, around 21% seen once. These same data were also listed under a study on T cells expressing NK-cell markers. That report adds: Researchers built TCR beta cDNA using 5'RACE template switching with UMIs.

The chain has TRBV4-2 and TRBJ2-2; TRBD1 might be the D (7 bases). Material: CD4+ T cells sorted from PBMCs, obtained 12 days after vaccination. The origin of this receptor is a man aged 50 to 60 who received an inactivated influenza vaccine. CDR3 loop: CASSQDWAGGTGELFF. The CDR3 region has the DNA TGTGCCAGCAGCCAAGATTGGGCAGGGGGGACCGGGGAGCTGTTTTTT.